The 27 T cell receptor beta chains presented below share a single source sample, sequenced in a study of cytomegalovirus exposure and HLA in healthy donors. The PCR employed 60 Vbeta primers together with 13 Jbeta primers. The protocol was immunoSEQ multiplex PCR, while the TCRdb copy is restricted to in-frame clones and leaves out a portion. The repertoire holds more than 30,000 clones, with just under 75% as singletons. The sequencing sample was made of PBMCs. These receptor sequences come from a man younger than 45 in good health and CMV-seronegative.

The CDR3 loop reads CASSQDFRRGQGADTQYF. The CDR3 DNA follows: TGTGCCAGCAGCCAAGATTTTCGCCGCGGACAGGGGGCGGATACGCAGTATTTT. This rearrangement joins TRBV14 to TRBJ2-3; TRBD1 matches 11 bases. Per germline, CDR1 SGHDN and CDR2 FVKESK. The CDR3 consists of 18 residues. The trim removed 0 bases at V and 6 bases at J, leaving 11 bases unmatched.

The chain carries TRBV18 and TRBJ1-4; D is unclear. This CDR3 comprises 17 residues. Germline CDR1 reads KGHSH; CDR2 reads LQKENI. V was cut by 3 bases and J by 0 bases, with 14 bases left in between. CDR3 in amino acids: CASSPRGLGATNEKLFF. In DNA form, the CDR3 reads TGTGCCAGCTCACCGAGAGGTTTGGGAGCAACTAATGAAAAACTGTTTTTT.

The DNA for the CDR3 is TGTGCCAGCTCCCGACTAGCGGGAGAGACCTACGAGCAGTACTTC. Residues: CASSRLAGETYEQYF. This chain uses TRBV6-6 with TRBJ2-7; TRBD2 matches at 12 bases. Germline lookup yields CDR1 MNHNY and CDR2 SVGAGI (reference sequence). Trimming took 8 bases from V and 2 from J; bases not matched to a gene: 7. The CDR3 totals 15 residues.

The V and J genes are TRBV28 and TRBJ1-5, with D tentatively TRBD1 (5 bases). Between the trimmed V and J ends, which lost 3 bases and 4 bases, there was a span of 13 bases. The CDR3 sequence is 15 residues long. The V gene's germline CDR1 is MDHEN and CDR2 SYDVKM. The CDR3, as DNA: TGTGCCAGCAGTTTCAGGGCGAGGTGGAATCAGCCCCAGCATTTT. This sequence encodes CASSFRARWNQPQHF.

The chain combines TRBV2 with TRBJ1-5; D is unresolved. V gave up 4 bases and J gave up 1 base, with 8 bases separating them. Germline CDR1 and CDR2: SNHLY and FYNNEI. The CDR3 has 14 residues. This CDR3 reads CASSGTCSNQPQHF. The DNA for the CDR3 is TGTGCCAGCAGTGGAACATGCAGCAATCAGCCCCAGCATTTT. Full variable domain (remainder filled in from reference TRBV2 and TRBJ1-5): EPEVTQTPSHQVTQMGQEVILRCVPISNHLYFYWYRQILGQKVEFLVSFYNNEISEKSEIFDDQFSVERPDGSNFTLKIRSTKLEDSAMYFCASSGTCSNQPQHFGDGTRLSIL.

DNA for the CDR3: TGTGCCAGCAGTCCCGGGACAGGGCGCTACGAGCAGTACTTC. Translation: CASSPGTGRYEQYF. This chain connects TRBV6-5 to TRBJ2-7; 9 nucleotides match TRBD1. The CDR3 consists of 14 residues. V shed 5 bases and J 3 bases; nucleotides not matched to a gene: 5. CDR1 is MNHEY, CDR2 SVGAGI, per germline.

V and J are TRBV15 and TRBJ1-3; TRBD1 aligns across 10 bases. The V and J ends lost 7 bases and 3 bases, in that order; junction bases with no gene match: 6. The germline gives CDR1 LNHNV, CDR2 YYDKDF (reference sequence). This CDR3 comprises 15 residues. The CDR3 nucleotides read TGTGCCACCACCCCTGACAGGGGGCTTGGAAACACCATATATTTT. It codes for CATTPDRGLGNTIYF.

V usage is TRBV11-2 and J usage is TRBJ1-2; 7 nucleotides agree with TRBD1. This CDR3 contains 15 residues. Germline CDR1 is SGHAT and CDR2 is FQNNGV. Trimming at V came to 0 bases and at J to 4 bases, leaving 5 bases not matched to a gene. CDR3 bases: TGTGCCAGCAGCTTAGATCTTGGGACAGTCTATGGCTACACCTTC. Its translation is CASSLDLGTVYGYTF.

The gene calls are TRBV18 and TRBJ2-1, with D tentatively TRBD1 (6 bases). This CDR3 is built from 14 residues. Germline-derived CDR1 and CDR2 are KGHSH and LQKENI. The V gene lost 6 bases and the J gene lost 8 bases, with 17 bases spanning the gap. This chain's CDR3 is CASSPLSPGDEQFF. The CDR3 bases are TGTGCCAGCTCTCCGCTTTCCCCAGGGGATGAGCAGTTCTTC. Based on the CDR3 plus reference TRBV18 and TRBJ2-1, the full variable domain is NAGVMQNPRHLVRRRGQEARLRCSPMKGHSHVYWYRQLPEEGLKFMVYLQKENIIDESGMPKERFSAEFPKEGPSILRIQQVVRGDSAAYFCASSPLSPGDEQFFGPGTRLTVL.

The gene calls are TRBV5-6 and TRBJ1-2; tentative D call: TRBD1 (6 bases). CDR1 is SGHDT and CDR2 is YYEEEE in the germline V gene. The V gene lost 0 bases and the J gene lost 8 bases, with 14 bases spanning the gap. The CDR3 has 14 amino acids. The CDR3 sequence: CASSLAQGDGGYTF. The CDR3 region has the DNA TGTGCCAGCAGCTTGGCACAGGGCGACGGGGGCTACACCTTC.

This chain links TRBV6-1 with TRBJ2-3, with no clear D. The CDR3 has 16 amino acids. With 2 bases removed from V and 3 bases from J, the gap between germline ends came to 15 bases. Germline V gene data show CDR1 as MNHNS and CDR2 as SASEGT. This chain's CDR3 is CASSESVTVATDTQYF. The CDR3 bases are TGTGCCAGCAGTGAATCGGTCACAGTCGCAACAGATACGCAGTATTTT.

The CDR3 here is CASSSEGAGYNSPLHF. The CDR3 DNA follows: TGTGCCAGCAGCAGTGAAGGGGCGGGATATAATTCACCCCTCCACTTT. V gene TRBV7-8 combines with J gene TRBJ1-6; D may be TRBD1 (5 bases). Germline V gives CDR1 SGHVS, CDR2 FQNEAQ. The CDR3 extends over 16 amino acids. V was trimmed by 5 bases and J by 4 bases, leaving 15 bases between them.

This clone was detected only a few times. This chain joins TRBV5-1 and TRBJ2-6; D is undetermined. Trimming took 0 bases from V and 1 from J, leaving 8 bases between them. The CDR3 runs to 16 residues. Germline values: CDR1 SGHRS, CDR2 YFSETQ. The chain's CDR3 is CASSLAFVSGANVLTF. DNA for the CDR3: TGCGCCAGCAGCTTGGCTTTTGTTTCTGGGGCCAACGTCCTGACTTTC.

The V gene is TRBV27, the J gene TRBJ2-7; 7 bases fit TRBD1. Unmatched junction bases numbered 5, after V lost 3 bases and J lost 3 bases. In germline, CDR1 is MNHEY, CDR2 SMNVEV (reference sequence). The CDR3 length is 14 residues. In DNA, the CDR3 is TGTGCCAGCAGTTTCACAGGGGACAACTACGAGCAGTACTTC. Translation gives CASSFTGDNYEQYF.

This chain joins TRBV5-1 and TRBJ2-7, with TRBD1 identical over 7 bases. J was trimmed by 4 bases and V by 0 bases; bases with no gene match: 4. CDR1 and CDR2 (germline): SGHRS, YFSETQ. The CDR3 has 14 amino acids. The CDR3 sequence: CASSLGGTEYEQYF. CDR3 bases: TGCGCCAGCAGCTTGGGGGGGACAGAATACGAGCAGTACTTC.

In its sample, this clone was seen a few times. The chain carries TRBV7-9 and TRBJ2-6; D is possibly TRBD2 (7 bases). The germline V gene encodes CDR1 SEHNR and CDR2 FQNEAQ (reference sequence). Trimming pared 6 bases from V and 0 bases from J, leaving 15 bases between. CDR3 size: 17 residues. In DNA, the CDR3 is TGTGCCAGCAGTCCTGGGGGGGGCCCCTCTGGGGCCAACGTCCTGACTTTC. It specifies CASSPGGGPSGANVLTF. Variable domain in full (rest from reference TRBV7-9 and TRBJ2-6): DTGVSQNPRHKITKRGQNVTFRCDPISEHNRLYWYRQTLGQGPEFLTYFQNEAQLEKSRLLSDRFSAERPKGSFSTLEIQRTEQGDSAMYLCASSPGGGPSGANVLTFGAGSRLTVL.

Turning to this clone: One junction end disagrees with the germline gene, perhaps due to a read error. The V and J genes are TRBV6-1 and TRBJ1-2; no definite D call. Per the germline V gene, CDR1 is MNHNS and CDR2 is SASEGT. The CDR3 spans 16 residues. DNA for the CDR3: TGTGCCAGCAGTGAAGAGGCAACGGCGGGGAACTATGGCTACCCCTTC. The encoded protein is CASSEEATAGNYGYPF.

The rearrangement joins TRBV27 to TRBJ2-7; TRBD1 aligns across 8 bases. Germline-derived CDR1 and CDR2 are MNHEY and SMNVEV (reference sequence). The CDR3 is made up of 16 amino acids. Unmatched junction bases numbered 10, after V lost 4 bases and J lost 2 bases. The DNA of the CDR3 is TGTGCCAGCAGTTACGACAGGGGATCTTCTCCCTACGAGCAGTACTTC. Its protein product is CASSYDRGSSPYEQYF.

The chain has TRBV11-2 and TRBJ1-4; 7 positions match TRBD1. Germline CDR1 and CDR2: SGHAT and FQNNGV. CDR3 length equals 19 residues. Germline trimming cut 1 base from V and 8 bases from J; bases unmatched to any gene: 19. Here the CDR3 reads CASSLVVFRTGRGDEKLFF. The CDR3 DNA follows: TGTGCCAGCAGCTTAGTTGTTTTTCGAACGGGCAGGGGGGACGAAAAACTGTTTTTT. The full variable domain, in which reference TRBV11-2 and TRBJ1-4 provide the parts outside the CDR3, is EAGVAQSPRYKIIEKRQSVAFWCNPISGHATLYWYQQILGQGPKLLIQFQNNGVVDDSQLPKDRFSAERLKGVDSTLKIQPAKLEDSAVYLCASSLVVFRTGRGDEKLFFGSGTQLSVL.

The chain has TRBV7-3 and TRBJ1-2, with 8 bases identical to TRBD1. This CDR3 has 13 amino acids. CDR1 and CDR2 from the germline V gene are SGHTA and FQGTGA. V shed 5 bases, J shed 8 bases, and the junction held 7 bases outside the gene matches. The CDR3 here is CASSPQGQGGYTF. In DNA form, the CDR3 reads TGTGCCAGCAGCCCCCAAGGACAGGGCGGCTACACCTTC.

The chain couples TRBV30 to TRBJ2-2, with D possibly TRBD2 on 5 matching bases. Germline lookup yields CDR1 GTSNPN and CDR2 SVGIG (reference sequence). This CDR3 is built from 13 residues. The V gene lost 2 bases and the J gene lost 4 bases, with 8 bases spanning the gap. DNA for the CDR3: TGTGCCTGGAGTCCGAGCGGCACCGGGGAGCTGTTTTTT. This codes for CAWSPSGTGELFF.

The chain employs TRBV6-5 and TRBJ1-1; D remains unclear. Germline V CDR1 and CDR2: MNHEY, SVGAGI. The CDR3 runs 14 residues. Deletions cut 5 bases from V and 0 bases from J, with 10 bases between. CDR3 nucleotides: TGTGCCAGCAGTGAAGACACGTTGAACACTGAAGCTTTCTTT. Translated, it gives CASSEDTLNTEAFF.

Here the CDR3 DNA reads TGCGCCAGCAGCCATCCAAGATTGACTAGCGGGGGAGACACAGATACGCAGTATTTT. Its protein product is CASSHPRLTSGGDTDTQYF. The J gene is TRBJ2-3, the V gene TRBV4-1; 12 bases are a match to TRBD2. CDR1 is MGHRA, CDR2 YSYEKL, per germline. This CDR3 region has 19 residues. The trim removed 3 bases at V and 2 bases at J, leaving 12 bases unmatched.

V is TRBV4-2 and J is TRBJ1-6; 7 nucleotides match TRBD1. The length of the CDR3 is 15 residues. The germline V gene has CDR1 LGHNA and CDR2 YNFKEQ. Trimming at V came to 1 base and at J to 9 bases, leaving 6 bases not matched to a gene. Here the CDR3 DNA reads TGTGCCAGCAGCCAAGCGGGACAGATCCCTTCACCCCTCCACTTT. It is translated as CASSQAGQIPSPLHF.

The chain combines TRBV25-1 with TRBJ1-1; 9 positions agree with TRBD1. Germline assignment: CDR1 MGHDK and CDR2 SYGVNS. This CDR3 spans 15 amino acids. Trimming cost V 2 bases and J 6 bases; bases outside gene matches: 7. CDR3 in DNA: TGTGCCAGCAGTGAACTTGGACAGGGGCTTCCTGAAGCTTTCTTT. Its protein product is CASSELGQGLPEAFF.

V and J are TRBV10-1 and TRBJ1-3; TRBD1 matches at 9 bases. The CDR3 is 17 amino acids. The J segment lost 3 bases and the V segment lost 4 bases, leaving 10 bases of the junction unmatched. Germline CDR1 is WNHNN and CDR2 is SYGVQD (reference sequence). This CDR3 is CASSAPLQGAFGNTIYF. CDR3 sequence (DNA): TGCGCCAGCAGTGCACCATTACAGGGGGCGTTTGGAAACACCATATATTTT.

V usage is TRBV2 and J usage is TRBJ1-4; D gene ambiguous. This CDR3 has 15 amino acids. The germline V gene encodes CDR1 SNHLY and CDR2 FYNNEI. The germline V and J ends were trimmed by 2 bases and 3 bases, with 10 bases remaining between them. CDR3 in amino acids: CASSEMMGSNEKLFF. CDR3 DNA: TGTGCCAGCAGTGAAATGATGGGCTCTAATGAAAAACTGTTTTTT.